This T cell receptor beta chain was documented in a study of T cell repertoires in cytomegalovirus infection. Study overall: Recently described HLA-C-restricted plus well-studied HLA-B-restricted CMV epitopes were used. It was the public TCR beta signatures that indicated both CMV infection and matching HLA type. Study-wide points: Cumulative frequency (of public TCR beta family members) identified carriers of CMV plus the relevant HLA. The ex vivo response showed dominance by HLA-C-restricted CMV-specific TCR beta clonotypes.

Germline CDR1 ENHRY, CDR2 SYGVKD. This CDR3 spans 15 amino acids. V was trimmed by 2 bases and J by 1 base, leaving 9 bases between them. A remark on this clonotype: Its antigen is still unknown.

Via MiXCR, TCRdb re-called the reads, giving one row per CDR3 protein. This sample yields 450,000 to 650,000 distinct CDR3 sequences, of which about 39% are seen a single time; 48% belongs to the top ten. The chain couples TRBV10-3 to TRBJ2-1; the D is unclear. The origin of this receptor is a human donor in good health (CMV status not recorded). Some clones in this sample may be carry-over from other donors' samples. Sequencing used cultured PBMCs, obtained from culture after CMV antigen stimulation. The CDR3 protein is CAISEPRQSYNEQFF. DNA for the CDR3: TGTGCCATCAGTGAGCCGCGCCAGTCCTACAATGAGCAGTTCTTC.